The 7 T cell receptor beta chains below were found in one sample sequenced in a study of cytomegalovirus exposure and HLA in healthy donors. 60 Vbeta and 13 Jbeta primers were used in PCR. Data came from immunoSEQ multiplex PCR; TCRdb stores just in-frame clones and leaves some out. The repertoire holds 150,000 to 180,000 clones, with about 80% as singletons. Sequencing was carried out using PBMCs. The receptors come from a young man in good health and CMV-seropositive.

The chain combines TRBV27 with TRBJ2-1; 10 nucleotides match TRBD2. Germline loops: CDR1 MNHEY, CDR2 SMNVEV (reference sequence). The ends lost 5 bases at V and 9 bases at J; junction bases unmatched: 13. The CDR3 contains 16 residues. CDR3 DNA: TGTGCCAGCAGTATAGGCCTAGCGGGAGTTTCTCGTGAGCAGTTCTTC. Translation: CASSIGLAGVSREQFF.

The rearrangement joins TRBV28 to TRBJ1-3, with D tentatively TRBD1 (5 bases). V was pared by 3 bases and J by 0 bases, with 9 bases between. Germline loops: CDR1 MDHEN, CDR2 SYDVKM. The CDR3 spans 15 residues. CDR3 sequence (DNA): TGTGCCAGCAGTTTGGGGGGGGACTCTGGAAACACCATATATTTT. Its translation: CASSLGGDSGNTIYF. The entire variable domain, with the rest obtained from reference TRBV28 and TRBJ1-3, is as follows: DVKVTQSSRYLVKRTGEKVFLECVQDMDHENMFWYRQDPGLGLRLIYFSYDVKMKEKGDIPEGYSVSREKKERFSLILESASTNQTSMYLCASSLGGDSGNTIYFGEGSWLTVV.

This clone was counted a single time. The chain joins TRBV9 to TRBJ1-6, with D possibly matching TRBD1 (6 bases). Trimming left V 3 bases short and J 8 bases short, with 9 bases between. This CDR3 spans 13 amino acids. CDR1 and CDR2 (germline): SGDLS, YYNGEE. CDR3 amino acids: CASSAQGHSPLHF. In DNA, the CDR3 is TGTGCCAGCAGCGCGCAGGGGCATTCACCCCTCCACTTT.

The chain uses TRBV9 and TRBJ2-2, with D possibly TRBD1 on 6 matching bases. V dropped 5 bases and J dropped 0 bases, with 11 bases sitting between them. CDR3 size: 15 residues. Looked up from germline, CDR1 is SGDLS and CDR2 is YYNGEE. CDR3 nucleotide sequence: TGTGCCAGCAGGAAGGGGGAAACGAACACCGGGGAGCTGTTTTTT. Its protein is CASRKGETNTGELFF.

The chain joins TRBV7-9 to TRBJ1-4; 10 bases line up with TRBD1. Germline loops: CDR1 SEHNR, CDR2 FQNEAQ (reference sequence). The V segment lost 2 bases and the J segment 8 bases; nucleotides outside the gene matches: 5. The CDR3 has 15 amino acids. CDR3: CASSLTGQGLEKLFF. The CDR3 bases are TGTGCCAGCAGCTTAACGGGACAGGGGTTAGAAAAACTGTTTTTT.

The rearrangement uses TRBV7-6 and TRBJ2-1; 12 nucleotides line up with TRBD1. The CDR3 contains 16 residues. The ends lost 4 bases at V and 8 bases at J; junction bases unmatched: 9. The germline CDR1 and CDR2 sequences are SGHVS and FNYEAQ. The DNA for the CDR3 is TGTGCCAGCAGCTCTGCCTTCGGGACAGGGGGCGATGAGCAGTTCTTC. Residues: CASSSAFGTGGDEQFF.

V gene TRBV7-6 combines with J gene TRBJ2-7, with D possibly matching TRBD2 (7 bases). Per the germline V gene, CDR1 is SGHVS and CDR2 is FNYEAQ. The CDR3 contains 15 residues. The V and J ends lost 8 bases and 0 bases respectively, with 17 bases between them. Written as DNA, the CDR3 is TGTGCCAGCGGGGGGGGGCGGGCCAGCTCCTACGAGCAGTACTTC. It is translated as CASGGGRASSYEQYF.